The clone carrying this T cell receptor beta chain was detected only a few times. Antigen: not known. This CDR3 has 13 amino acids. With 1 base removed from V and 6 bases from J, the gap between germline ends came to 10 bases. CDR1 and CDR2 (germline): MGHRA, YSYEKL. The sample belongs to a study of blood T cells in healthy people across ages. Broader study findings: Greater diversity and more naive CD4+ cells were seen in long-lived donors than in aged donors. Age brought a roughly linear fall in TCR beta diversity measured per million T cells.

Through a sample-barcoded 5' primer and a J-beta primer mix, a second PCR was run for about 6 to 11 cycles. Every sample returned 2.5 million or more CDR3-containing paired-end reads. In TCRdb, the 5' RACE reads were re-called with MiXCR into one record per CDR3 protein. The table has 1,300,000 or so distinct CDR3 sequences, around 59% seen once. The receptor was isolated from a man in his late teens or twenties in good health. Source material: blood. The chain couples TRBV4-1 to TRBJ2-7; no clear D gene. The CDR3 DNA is TGCGCCAGCAGCCAAGTGAACGTCCGCGAGCAGTACTTC. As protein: CASSQVNVREQYF.